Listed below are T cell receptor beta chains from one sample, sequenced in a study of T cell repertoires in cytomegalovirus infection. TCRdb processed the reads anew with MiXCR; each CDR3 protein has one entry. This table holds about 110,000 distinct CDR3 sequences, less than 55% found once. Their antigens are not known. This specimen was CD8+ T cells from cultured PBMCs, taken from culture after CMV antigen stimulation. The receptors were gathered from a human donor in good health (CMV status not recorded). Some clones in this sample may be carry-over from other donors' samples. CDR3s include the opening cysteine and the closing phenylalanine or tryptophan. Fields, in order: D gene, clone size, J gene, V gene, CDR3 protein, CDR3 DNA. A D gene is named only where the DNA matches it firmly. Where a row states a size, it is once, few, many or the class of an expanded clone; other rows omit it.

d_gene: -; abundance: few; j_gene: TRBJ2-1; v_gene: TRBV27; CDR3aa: CASKGTLSYNEQFF; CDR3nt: TGTGCCAGCAAGGGGACGTTGTCCTACAATGAGCAGTTCTTC
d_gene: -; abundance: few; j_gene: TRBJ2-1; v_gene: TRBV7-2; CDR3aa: CASTKIPDREQFF; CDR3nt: TGTGCCAGCACCAAAATACCGGACAGAGAGCAGTTCTTC
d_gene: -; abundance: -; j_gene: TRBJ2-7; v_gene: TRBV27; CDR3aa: CASSLWQGNYEQYF; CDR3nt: TGTGCCAGCAGTTTATGGCAGGGGAACTACGAGCAGTACTTC
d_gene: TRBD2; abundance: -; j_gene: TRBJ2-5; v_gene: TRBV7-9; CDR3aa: CASSPLAGAETQYF; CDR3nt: TGTGCCAGCAGCCCCTTAGCGGGGGCAGAGACCCAGTACTTC
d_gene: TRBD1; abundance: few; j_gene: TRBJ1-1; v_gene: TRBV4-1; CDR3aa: CASSQAGGPMNTEAFF; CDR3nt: TGCGCCAGCAGCCAAGCAGGGGGCCCCATGAACACTGAAGCTTTCTTT
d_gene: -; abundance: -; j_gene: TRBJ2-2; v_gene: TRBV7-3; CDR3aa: CASSWTAREELFF; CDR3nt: TGTGCCAGCAGCTGGACAGCCCGGGAGGAGCTGTTTTTT
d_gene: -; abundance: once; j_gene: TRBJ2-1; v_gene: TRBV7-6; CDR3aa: CASSPKVIAPGDEQFF; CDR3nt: TGTGCCAGCAGCCCCAAAGTGATCGCCCCAGGCGATGAGCAGTTCTTC
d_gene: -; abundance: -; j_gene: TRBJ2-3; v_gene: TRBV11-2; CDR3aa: CASSFDPFRETQYF; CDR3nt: TGTGCCAGCAGCTTCGACCCCTTCAGGGAGACGCAGTATTTT
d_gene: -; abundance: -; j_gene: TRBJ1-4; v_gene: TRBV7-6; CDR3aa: CASSCQATNEKLFF; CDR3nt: TGTGCCAGCAGCTGCCAAGCAACTAATGAAAAACTGTTTTTT
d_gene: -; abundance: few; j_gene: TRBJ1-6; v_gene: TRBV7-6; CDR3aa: CASSLGRTYNSPLHF; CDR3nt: TGTGCCAGCAGCTTGGGACGGACCTATAATTCACCCCTCCACTTT
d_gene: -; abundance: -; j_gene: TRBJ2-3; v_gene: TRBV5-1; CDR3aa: CASSLSSDTQYF; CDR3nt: TGCGCCAGCAGCTTGAGTTCAGATACGCAGTATTTT
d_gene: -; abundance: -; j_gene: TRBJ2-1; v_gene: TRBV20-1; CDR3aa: CSGLRPSYNEQFF; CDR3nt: TGCAGTGGGCTGCGGCCTTCCTACAATGAGCAGTTCTTC
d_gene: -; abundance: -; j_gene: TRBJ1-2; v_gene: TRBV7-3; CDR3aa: CASSPSDGGAVGYGYTF; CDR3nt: TGTGCCAGCAGCCCAAGTGACGGGGGGGCGGTTGGTTATGGCTACACCTTC
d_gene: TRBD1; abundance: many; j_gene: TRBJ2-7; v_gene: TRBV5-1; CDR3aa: CASSLWGQGAYEQYF; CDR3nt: TGCGCCAGCAGCTTGTGGGGACAGGGTGCCTACGAGCAGTACTTC
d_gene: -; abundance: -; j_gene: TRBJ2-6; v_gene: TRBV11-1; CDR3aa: CASSPWGANVLTF; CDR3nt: TGTGCCAGCAGCCCTTGGGGGGCCAACGTCCTGACTTTC
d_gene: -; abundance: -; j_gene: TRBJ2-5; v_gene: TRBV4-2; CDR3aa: CASSQAGGILRGAQETQYF; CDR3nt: TGTGCCAGCAGCCAAGCAGGGGGGATCCTCCGGGGAGCCCAAGAGACCCAGTACTTC
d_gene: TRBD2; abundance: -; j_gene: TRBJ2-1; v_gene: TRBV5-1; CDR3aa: CASSRQLGSGGVTNEQFF; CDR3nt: TGCGCCAGCAGCAGACAACTAGGTAGCGGGGGGGTCACAAATGAGCAGTTCTTC
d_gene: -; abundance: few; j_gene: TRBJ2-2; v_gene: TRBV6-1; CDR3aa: CASSPFGAQNTGELFF; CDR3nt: TGTGCCAGCAGTCCCTTCGGGGCCCAGAACACCGGGGAGCTGTTTTTT
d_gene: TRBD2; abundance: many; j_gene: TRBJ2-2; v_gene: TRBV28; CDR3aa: CASRPLAGQNTGELFF; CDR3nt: TGTGCCAGCCGTCCCCTAGCGGGCCAGAACACCGGGGAGCTGTTTTTT
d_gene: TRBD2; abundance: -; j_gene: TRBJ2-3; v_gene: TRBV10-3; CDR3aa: CATLSGGAGRSTDTQYF; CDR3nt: TGTGCCACCCTTAGCGGGGGGGCAGGTCGAAGCACAGATACGCAGTATTTT
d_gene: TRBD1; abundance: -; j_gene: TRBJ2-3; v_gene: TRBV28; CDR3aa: CTSGDRGQLVAF; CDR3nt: TGTACCAGCGGTGACAGGGGGCAGCTTGTGGCTTTT